This T cell receptor (beta chain) was obtained from a study of tumor-infiltrating lymphocytes in primary liver carcinoma. A constant-region primer served to make TCR beta cDNA from roughly 460 ng total RNA. The TCR beta library was amplified through three nested multiplex PCR rounds in a modified ARM-PCR procedure. A C-beta reverse primer was combined with TRBV1-TRBV30 forward primers in the first two PCR rounds, and each round had 10 cycles. TCRdb ran MiXCR on the multiplex PCR reads and lists one entry per CDR3 protein. The sample records roughly 100,000 distinct CDR3 sequences, 80% to 85% being singletons. RNA and DNA were co-extracted from about 19-30 mg of unsorted bulk tissue. As for this clonotype: The junction differs from germline at one of its ends, possibly a read error.

Per germline, CDR1 SGHDN and CDR2 FVKESK. The CDR3 is 13 amino acids. The sequenced material came from liver tumor tissue from sampling region 3. Subset reported: tumor region T3, left-lateral pole. The clonotype was recovered from a man in his forties with primary liver carcinoma and hepatitis B virus infection. The chain combines TRBV14 with TRBJ2-3; the D is unclear. The CDR3 region is CASSRGITDTQYF. The CDR3 nucleotides are TGTGCCAGCAGCCGAGGAATCACAGATACGCAATATTTT.